The 6 T cell receptor beta chains below were found in one sample sequenced in a study of control samples from healthy donors and cancer patients. Sequencing was performed with immunoSEQ multiplex PCR; in TCRdb, only in-frame clones are kept and a portion is missing. There are about 220,000 clones in the sample; just under 95% occur only once, and over 1.2% lies in the top ten. The sample taken for sequencing was blood. The receptor set was obtained from a man aged 45-65 years in good health.

CDR3 in DNA: TGTGCCAGCAGTTTAAGGTCAGCTAATCAGCCCCAGCATTTT. Its protein is CASSLRSANQPQHF. The V gene is TRBV27, the J gene TRBJ1-5, with unresolved D. Between the trimmed V and J ends, which lost 2 bases and 4 bases, there was a span of 9 bases. Germline V gene lookup returns CDR1 MNHEY and CDR2 SMNVEV (reference sequence). The CDR3 length is 14 residues.

V and J are TRBV28 and TRBJ1-1; possibly TRBD1 for D (6 bases). The V gene's germline CDR1 is MDHEN and CDR2 SYDVKM. This CDR3 has 15 residues. Trimming left V 6 bases short and J 1 base short, with 15 bases between. The DNA of the CDR3 is TGTGCCAGCAGGGTAGGCGGGACACAGAACACTGAAGCTTTCTTT. Translating gives CASRVGGTQNTEAFF.

This clone was recorded once. At one boundary the junction diverges from the germline segment, which might be a read error. The V call is TRBV27, the J call TRBJ2-5; D unclear. Germline-derived CDR1 and CDR2 are MNHEY and SMNVEV (reference sequence). This CDR3 is 14 amino acids long. In nucleotides, the CDR3 is TGTGTCAGCAGTTTAATTGGGCCGCAAGAGACCCAGTACTTC. Encoded protein: CVSSLIGPQETQYF.

This clone has only one observation. The chain uses TRBV7-3 and TRBJ1-2; 8 nucleotides match TRBD1. Per the germline V gene, CDR1 is SGHTA and CDR2 is FQGTGA. Trimming removed 3 bases from V and 8 bases from J; junction bases left unmatched: 5. The CDR3 extends over 13 amino acids. The CDR3 region has the DNA TGTGCCAGCAGCTTCGACAGGGGACAAGGCTACACCTTC. Translated, it gives CASSFDRGQGYTF.

Here the CDR3 reads CASSPARTGKNIQYF. The CDR3 region has the DNA TGTGCCAGCAGTCCCGCTCGGACAGGCAAAAACATTCAGTACTTC. The J gene is TRBJ2-4, the V gene TRBV28; 7 nucleotides line up with TRBD1. The CDR3 has 15 amino acids. Trimming removed 5 bases from V and 3 bases from J; junction bases left unmatched: 7. CDR1 MDHEN and CDR2 SYDVKM come from the germline V gene. The variable domain in full, with the rest retrieved from reference TRBV28 and TRBJ2-4, is DVKVTQSSRYLVKRTGEKVFLECVQDMDHENMFWYRQDPGLGLRLIYFSYDVKMKEKGDIPEGYSVSREKKERFSLILESASTNQTSMYLCASSPARTGKNIQYFGAGTRLSVL.

The J gene is TRBJ2-1, the V gene TRBV6-6, with TRBD2 as a possible D gene (6 bases). CDR3 length: 14 residues. Trimming pared 8 bases from V and 4 bases from J, leaving 15 bases between. Germline CDR1 and CDR2: MNHNY and SVGAGI (reference sequence). In DNA form, the CDR3 reads TGTGCCAGCGGTAGCGGACTACGGTACAATGAGCAGTTCTTC. It is translated as CASGSGLRYNEQFF.